This T cell receptor beta chain was recorded in a study of Graves' ophthalmopathy and Graves' hyperthyroidism. Unmatched junction bases numbered 2, after V lost 5 bases and J lost 1 base. The CDR3 extends over 13 amino acids. Per germline, CDR1 SGHRS and CDR2 YFSETQ. Amplification from RNA transcripts yielded the TCR beta CDR3 regions. First-round RT-PCR used HTBI primers; second-round multiplex PCR followed. TCRdb called the multiplex PCR reads again in MiXCR, with one record for every CDR3 protein. The sample lists under 400,000 distinct CDR3 sequences, about 17% occurring once. Exclusion covered patients with other autoimmune diseases or uncontrolled infections (as well as pregnancy or lactation). Orbital computed tomography, thyroid ultrasound, TRAb, serum thyroxine and clinical symptoms formed the basis of diagnosis. Ten or more counts support this clonotype.

The receptor was isolated from an adult man with Graves' ophthalmopathy. The chain recombines TRBV5-1 with TRBJ2-5; 7 bases align to TRBD1. Sequenced input: peripheral blood. CDR3 DNA sequence: TGCGCCAGCAGATGGGACAGCCAAGAGACCCAGTACTTC. It translates to CASRWDSQETQYF.